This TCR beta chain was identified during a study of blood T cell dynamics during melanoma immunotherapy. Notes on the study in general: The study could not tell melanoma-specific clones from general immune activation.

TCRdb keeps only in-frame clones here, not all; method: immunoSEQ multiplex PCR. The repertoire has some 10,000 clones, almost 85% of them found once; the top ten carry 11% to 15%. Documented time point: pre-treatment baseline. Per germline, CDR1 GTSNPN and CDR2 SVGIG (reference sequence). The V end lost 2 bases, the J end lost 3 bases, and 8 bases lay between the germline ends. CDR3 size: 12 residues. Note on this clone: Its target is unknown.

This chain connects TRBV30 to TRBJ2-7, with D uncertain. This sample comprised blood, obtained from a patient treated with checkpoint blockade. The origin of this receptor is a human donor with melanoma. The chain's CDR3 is CAWSLSVYEQYF. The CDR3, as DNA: TGTGCCTGGAGTCTCTCAGTCTACGAGCAGTACTTC.